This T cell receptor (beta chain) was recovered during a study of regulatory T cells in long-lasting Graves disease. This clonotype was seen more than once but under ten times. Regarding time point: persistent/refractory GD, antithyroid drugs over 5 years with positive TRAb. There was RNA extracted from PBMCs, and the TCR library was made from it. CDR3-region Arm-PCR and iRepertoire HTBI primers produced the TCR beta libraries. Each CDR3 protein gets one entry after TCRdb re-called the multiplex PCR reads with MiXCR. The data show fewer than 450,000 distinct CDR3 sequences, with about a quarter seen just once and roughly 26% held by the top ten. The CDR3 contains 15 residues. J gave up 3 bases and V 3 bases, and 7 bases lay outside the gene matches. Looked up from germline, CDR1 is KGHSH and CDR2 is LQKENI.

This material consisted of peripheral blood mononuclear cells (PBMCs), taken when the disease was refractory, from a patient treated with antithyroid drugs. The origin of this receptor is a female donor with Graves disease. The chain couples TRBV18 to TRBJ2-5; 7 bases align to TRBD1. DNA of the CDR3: TGTGCCAGCTCACCCACGACAGGGAGCAAAGAGACCCAGTACTTC. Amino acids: CASSPTTGSKETQYF.